This T cell receptor beta chain emerged from a study of blood T cells in healthy people across ages. Points from the study as a whole: Investigators treated diversity estimates from one million T cells as underestimates.

Comment on this clonotype: Its specificity is not known.

A second about 7 to 11 cycle PCR used barcoded and J-beta primers. TCRdb processed the 5' RACE reads anew with MiXCR; each CDR3 protein has one entry. The sample lists 800,000 to 900,000 distinct CDR3 sequences; approximately 67% were seen once. From germline, CDR1 is DFQATT and CDR2 SNEGSKA (reference sequence). CDR3 length: 13 amino acids. With 6 bases clipped from V and 4 bases from J, the junction kept 5 bases outside the gene matches. Specimen: blood. This TCR was sampled from a man aged 30 to 39 in good health. The chain employs TRBV20-1 and TRBJ2-1; 8 nucleotides match TRBD1. The CDR3 here is CSAGTGRYNEQFF. The CDR3 DNA is TGCAGTGCCGGGACAGGTCGATACAATGAGCAGTTCTTC.